Listed below are T cell receptor beta chains from one sample, sequenced in a study of blood T cell repertoires in COVID-19. Measured with immunoSEQ multiplex PCR; TCRdb has only the in-frame clones, and not every one. The sample contains about 300,000 clones, around 83% of which appear only once. The sequenced sample consisted of peripheral blood. These receptors all come from a woman aged 45-60 years with acute or convalescent COVID-19. CDR3s include the opening cysteine and the closing phenylalanine or tryptophan. D genes are given only for firm matches. Not all rows give a size; the values are once, few, many and, for expanded clones, a class.

D gene	V gene	J gene	clone size	CDR3 protein	CDR3 DNA
TRBD2	TRBV18	TRBJ2-2	NA	CASSLYRLAETGELFF	TGTGCCAGCTCACTCTATCGACTAGCGGAGACCGGGGAGCTGTTTTTT
NA	TRBV3-1/TRBV3-2	TRBJ1-1	NA	CASSLSWAGAFF	TGTGCCAGCAGCCTGTCTTGGGCAGGAGCTTTCTTT
TRBD1	TRBV18	TRBJ2-1	NA	CASSKQGAQYNEQFF	TGTGCCAGCTCAAAACAGGGGGCCCAATACAATGAGCAGTTCTTC
NA	TRBV10-3	TRBJ1-5	NA	CAISESIGKGVSNQPQHF	TGTGCCATCAGTGAGTCGATAGGAAAGGGGGTTAGCAATCAGCCCCAGCATTTT
NA	TRBV4-1	TRBJ1-3	NA	CASSQDIAVRYTIYF	TGCGCCAGCAGCCAAGATATTGCAGTCCGATACACCATATATTTT
NA	TRBV4-2	TRBJ1-4	NA	CASSQDRARDFGEKLFF	TGTGCCAGCAGCCAAGATCGCGCCAGGGATTTCGGTGAAAAACTGTTTTTT
TRBD2	TRBV3-1/TRBV3-2	TRBJ2-3	few	CASSHGAGGTDTQYF	TGTGCCAGCAGCCACGGGGCGGGGGGCACAGATACGCAGTATTTT
NA	TRBV6-5	TRBJ2-5	NA	CASSYSSRETQYF	TGTGCCAGCAGTTACTCGAGTCGGGAGACCCAGTACTTC
TRBD1	TRBV10-1	TRBJ1-1	few	CASSYLRDRGLTEAFF	TGCGCCAGCAGTTACCTCCGGGACAGGGGGCTGACTGAAGCTTTCTTT
NA	TRBV25-1	TRBJ2-7	NA	CASSSTGDWSSYEQYF	TGTGCCAGCTCCTCTACCGGGGATTGGAGCTCCTACGAGCAGTACTTC
TRBD1	TRBV30	TRBJ1-2	few	CAWDRDLYGYTF	TGTGCCTGGGACAGGGACCTCTATGGCTACACCTTC
NA	TRBV7-3	TRBJ2-5	NA	CASSPLGQRETQYF	TGTGCCAGCAGCCCCCTAGGACAGAGGGAGACCCAGTACTTC
NA	TRBV3-1/TRBV3-2	TRBJ2-6	NA	CASSHRVSGANVLTF	TGTGCCAGCAGCCACAGGGTCAGTGGGGCCAACGTCCTGACTTTC
NA	TRBV15	TRBJ2-5	few	CATSRGGGSETQYF	TGTGCCACCAGCAGAGGTGGGGGGTCGGAGACCCAGTACTTC
TRBD1	TRBV12-5	TRBJ2-6	NA	CASGLTGTGYEGGANVLTF	TGTGCTAGTGGTTTGACGGGGACAGGATATGAGGGTGGGGCCAACGTCCTGACTTTC
TRBD1	TRBV6-5	TRBJ2-3	NA	CASSPGGGTDTQYF	TGTGCCAGCAGCCCAGGGGGCGGCACAGATACGCAGTATTTT
TRBD1	TRBV23-1	TRBJ2-1	NA	CASSRPRDRASNEQFF	TGCGCCAGCAGTCGACCTCGGGACAGGGCCTCCAATGAGCAGTTCTTC
TRBD1	TRBV5-4	TRBJ1-6	NA	CASSVDRVAVDSPLHF	TGTGCCAGCAGCGTGGACAGGGTAGCAGTTGATTCACCTCTCCACTTT
TRBD2	TRBV30	TRBJ2-5	few	CAWSGLAGGQETQYF	TGTGCCTGGAGCGGACTAGCGGGGGGTCAAGAGACCCAGTACTTC
NA	TRBV5-4	TRBJ2-5	NA	CASSLAEGSETQYF	TGTGCCAGCAGCTTGGCGGAGGGTTCGGAGACCCAGTACTTC
NA	TRBV7-2	TRBJ2-1	NA	CASSWAGASYNEQFF	TGTGCCAGCAGCTGGGCGGGGGCTTCCTACAATGAGCAGTTCTTC
NA	TRBV4-1	TRBJ1-2	NA	CASSQRGLYYGYTF	TGCGCCAGCAGCCAGAGAGGTTTGTACTATGGCTACACCTTC
NA	TRBV2	TRBJ1-2	NA	CASRDGGAQGYTF	TGTGCCAGCAGAGACGGGGGGGCGCAGGGCTACACCTTC
TRBD1	TRBV19	TRBJ2-2	NA	CASRLPGQGITGELFF	TGTGCCAGTAGACTTCCGGGACAGGGAATCACCGGGGAGCTGTTTTTT
TRBD2	TRBV19	TRBJ2-5	NA	CASRVLAGGETQYF	TGTGCCAGTAGGGTTCTAGCGGGAGGCGAGACCCAGTACTTC
NA	TRBV5-8	TRBJ1-5	NA	CASTLRGGDQPQHF	TGTGCCAGCACCCTCCGAGGGGGGGATCAGCCCCAGCATTTT
TRBD1	TRBV23-1	TRBJ1-5	few	CASSQRRPGQGRGGSNQPQHF	TGCGCCAGCAGTCAAAGGCGTCCGGGACAGGGAAGAGGTGGTAGCAATCAGCCCCAGCATTTT
TRBD1	TRBV9	TRBJ2-7	NA	CASSVDGTGYYEQYF	TGTGCCAGCAGCGTAGATGGGACAGGGTACTACGAGCAGTACTTC
NA	TRBV10-3	TRBJ1-2	NA	CAISVGASRGYTF	TGTGCCATCAGTGTCGGAGCTAGTAGGGGCTACACCTTC
TRBD1	TRBV7-9	TRBJ1-6	NA	CASSPPGQGNSPLHF	TGTGCCAGCAGCCCCCCGGGACAGGGTAATTCACCCCTCCACTTT
TRBD2	TRBV5-1	TRBJ2-1	NA	CASARAIGGTSSNEQFF	TGCGCCAGCGCCAGGGCCATCGGGGGGACCTCTTCCAATGAGCAGTTCTTC